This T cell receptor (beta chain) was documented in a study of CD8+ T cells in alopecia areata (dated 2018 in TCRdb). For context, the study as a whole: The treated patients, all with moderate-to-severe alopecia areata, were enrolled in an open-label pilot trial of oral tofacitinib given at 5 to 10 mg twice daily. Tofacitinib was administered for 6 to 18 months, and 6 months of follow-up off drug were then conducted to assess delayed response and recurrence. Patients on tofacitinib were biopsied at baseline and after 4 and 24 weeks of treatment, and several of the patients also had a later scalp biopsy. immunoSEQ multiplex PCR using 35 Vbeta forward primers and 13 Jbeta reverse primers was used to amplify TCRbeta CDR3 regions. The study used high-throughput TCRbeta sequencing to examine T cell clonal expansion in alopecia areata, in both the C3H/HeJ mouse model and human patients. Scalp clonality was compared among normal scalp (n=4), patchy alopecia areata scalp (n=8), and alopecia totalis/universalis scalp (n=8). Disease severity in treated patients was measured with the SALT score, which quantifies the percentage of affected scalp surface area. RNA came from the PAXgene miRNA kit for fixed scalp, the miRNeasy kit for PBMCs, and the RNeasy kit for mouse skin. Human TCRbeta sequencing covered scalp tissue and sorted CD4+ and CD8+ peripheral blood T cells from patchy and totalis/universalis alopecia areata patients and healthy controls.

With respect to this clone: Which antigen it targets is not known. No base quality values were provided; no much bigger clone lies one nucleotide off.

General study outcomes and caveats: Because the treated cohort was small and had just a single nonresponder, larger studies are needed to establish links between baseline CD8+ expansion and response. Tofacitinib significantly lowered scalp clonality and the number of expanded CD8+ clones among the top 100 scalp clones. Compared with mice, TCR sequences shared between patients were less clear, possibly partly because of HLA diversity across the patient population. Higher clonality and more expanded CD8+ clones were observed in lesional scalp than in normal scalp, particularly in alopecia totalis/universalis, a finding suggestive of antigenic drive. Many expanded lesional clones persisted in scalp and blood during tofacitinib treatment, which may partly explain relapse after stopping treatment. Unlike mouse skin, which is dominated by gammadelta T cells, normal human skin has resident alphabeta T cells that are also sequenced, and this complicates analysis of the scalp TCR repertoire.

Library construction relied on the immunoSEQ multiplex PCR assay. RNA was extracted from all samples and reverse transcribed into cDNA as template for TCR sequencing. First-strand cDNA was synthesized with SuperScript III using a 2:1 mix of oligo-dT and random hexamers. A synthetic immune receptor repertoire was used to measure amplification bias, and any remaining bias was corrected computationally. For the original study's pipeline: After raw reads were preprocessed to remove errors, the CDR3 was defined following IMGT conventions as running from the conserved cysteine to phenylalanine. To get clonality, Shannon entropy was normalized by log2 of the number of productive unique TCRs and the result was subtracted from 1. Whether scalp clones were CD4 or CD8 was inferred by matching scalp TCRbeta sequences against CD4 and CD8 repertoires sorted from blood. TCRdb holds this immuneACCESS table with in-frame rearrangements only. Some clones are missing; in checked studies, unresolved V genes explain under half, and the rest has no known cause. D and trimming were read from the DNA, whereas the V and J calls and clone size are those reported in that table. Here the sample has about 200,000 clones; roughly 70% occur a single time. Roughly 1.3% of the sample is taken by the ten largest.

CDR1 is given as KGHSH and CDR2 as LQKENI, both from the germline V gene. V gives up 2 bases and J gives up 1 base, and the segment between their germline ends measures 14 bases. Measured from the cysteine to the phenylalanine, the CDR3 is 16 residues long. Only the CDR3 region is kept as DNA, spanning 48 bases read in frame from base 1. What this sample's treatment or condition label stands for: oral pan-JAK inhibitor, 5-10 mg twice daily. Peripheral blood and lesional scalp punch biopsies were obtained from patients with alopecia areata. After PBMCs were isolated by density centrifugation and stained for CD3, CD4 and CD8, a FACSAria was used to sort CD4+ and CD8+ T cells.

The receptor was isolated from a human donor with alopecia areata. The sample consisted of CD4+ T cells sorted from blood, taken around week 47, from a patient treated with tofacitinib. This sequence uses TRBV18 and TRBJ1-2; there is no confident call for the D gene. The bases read TGTGCCAGCTCACCATTAGGGAGCCTTCGTAACTATGGCTACACCTTC. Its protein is CASSPLGSLRNYGYTF.